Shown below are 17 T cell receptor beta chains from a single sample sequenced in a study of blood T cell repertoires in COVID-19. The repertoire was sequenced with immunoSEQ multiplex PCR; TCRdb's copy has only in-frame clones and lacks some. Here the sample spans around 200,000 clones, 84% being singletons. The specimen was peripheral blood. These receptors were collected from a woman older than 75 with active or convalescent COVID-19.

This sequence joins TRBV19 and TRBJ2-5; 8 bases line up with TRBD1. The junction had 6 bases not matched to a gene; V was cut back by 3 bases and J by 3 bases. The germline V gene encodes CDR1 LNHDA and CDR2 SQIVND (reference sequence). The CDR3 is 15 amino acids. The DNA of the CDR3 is TGTGCCAGTAGTATTATCAGGGGGCAGAAAGAGACCCAGTACTTC. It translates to CASSIIRGQKETQYF.

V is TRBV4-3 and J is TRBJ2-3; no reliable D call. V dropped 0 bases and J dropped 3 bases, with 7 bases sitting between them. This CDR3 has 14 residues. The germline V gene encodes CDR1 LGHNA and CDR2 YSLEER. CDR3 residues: CASSQESQTDTQYF. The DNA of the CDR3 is TGCGCCAGCAGCCAAGAAAGTCAGACAGATACGCAGTATTTT.

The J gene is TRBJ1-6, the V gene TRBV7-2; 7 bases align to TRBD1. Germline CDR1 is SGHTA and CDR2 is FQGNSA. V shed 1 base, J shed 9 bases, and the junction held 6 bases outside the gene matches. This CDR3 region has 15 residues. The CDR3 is CASSLDRGEISPLHF. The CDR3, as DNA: TGTGCCAGCAGCTTAGACAGGGGCGAGATTTCACCCCTCCACTTT.

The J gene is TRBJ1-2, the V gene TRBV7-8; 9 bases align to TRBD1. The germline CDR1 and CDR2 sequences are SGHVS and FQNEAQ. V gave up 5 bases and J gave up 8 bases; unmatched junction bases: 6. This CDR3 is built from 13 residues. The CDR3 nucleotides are TGTGCCAGCAGCGGGGGGGACAGGGTCGGCTACACCTTC. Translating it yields CASSGGDRVGYTF.

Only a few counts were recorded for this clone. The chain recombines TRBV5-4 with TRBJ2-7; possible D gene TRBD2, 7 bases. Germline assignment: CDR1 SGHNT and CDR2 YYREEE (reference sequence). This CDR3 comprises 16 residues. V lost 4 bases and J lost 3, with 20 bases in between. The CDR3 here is CASSLLGRGAYYEQYF. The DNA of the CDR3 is TGTGCCAGCAGCCTACTGGGACGGGGGGCGTACTACGAGCAGTACTTC.

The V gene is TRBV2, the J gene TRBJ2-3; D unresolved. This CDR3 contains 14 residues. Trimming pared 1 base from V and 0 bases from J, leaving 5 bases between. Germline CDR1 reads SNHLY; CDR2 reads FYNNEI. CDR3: CASSEGLSTDTQYF. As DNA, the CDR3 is TGTGCCAGCAGTGAAGGACTTAGCACAGATACGCAGTATTTT.

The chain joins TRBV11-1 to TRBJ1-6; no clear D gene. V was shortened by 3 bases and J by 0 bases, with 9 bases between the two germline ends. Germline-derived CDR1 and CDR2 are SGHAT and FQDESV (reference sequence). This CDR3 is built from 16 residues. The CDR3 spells CASSLQAHSYNSPLHF. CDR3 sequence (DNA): TGTGCCAGCAGCTTGCAGGCCCACTCCTATAATTCACCCCTCCACTTT.

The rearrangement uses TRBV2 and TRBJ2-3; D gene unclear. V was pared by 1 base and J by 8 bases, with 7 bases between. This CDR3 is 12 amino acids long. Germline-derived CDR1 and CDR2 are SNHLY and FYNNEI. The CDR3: CASSEERSTQYF. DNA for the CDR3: TGTGCCAGCAGTGAAGAGAGGAGTACGCAGTATTTT.

The chain's CDR3 is CASRPGTGVSPLHF. The CDR3 nucleotides are TGTGCCAGTAGGCCGGGGACAGGGGTCTCACCCCTCCACTTT. The chain combines TRBV19 with TRBJ1-6; 10 positions agree with TRBD1. Germline CDR1 and CDR2: LNHDA and SQIVND (reference sequence). V was pared by 6 bases and J by 10 bases, with 6 bases of the junction left unmatched. This CDR3 has 14 amino acids.

The CDR3 is CATSDVAGRPQHF. The CDR3 nucleotides read TGTGCCACCAGTGACGTCGCGGGGCGGCCCCAGCATTTT. The rearrangement joins TRBV24-1 to TRBJ1-5, with D possibly being TRBD1 (5 bases). The CDR3 totals 13 residues. The germline V gene has CDR1 KGHDR and CDR2 SFDVKD. V was shortened by 4 bases and J by 9 bases, with 12 bases between the two germline ends.

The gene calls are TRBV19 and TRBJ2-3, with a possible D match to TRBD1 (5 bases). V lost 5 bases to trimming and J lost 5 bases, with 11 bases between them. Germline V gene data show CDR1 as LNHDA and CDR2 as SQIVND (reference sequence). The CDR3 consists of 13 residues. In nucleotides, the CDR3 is TGTGCCAGTAGTGATCGACAGAGAGATACGCAGTATTTT. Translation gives CASSDRQRDTQYF.

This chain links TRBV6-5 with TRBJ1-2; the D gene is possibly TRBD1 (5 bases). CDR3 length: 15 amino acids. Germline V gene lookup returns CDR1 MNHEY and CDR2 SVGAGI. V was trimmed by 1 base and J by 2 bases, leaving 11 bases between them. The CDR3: CASSYLAGQNYGYTF. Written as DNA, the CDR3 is TGTGCCAGCAGTTACTTGGCAGGGCAAAACTATGGCTACACCTTC.

The CDR3: CASSEGRDSKYEQYF. CDR3 sequence (DNA): TGCGCCAGCAGTGAGGGGAGGGACTCCAAATACGAGCAGTACTTC. This sequence joins TRBV10-1 and TRBJ2-7; 7 bases agree with TRBD2. Germline V lookup: CDR1 WNHNN, CDR2 SYGVQD (reference sequence). With V trimmed by 2 bases and J by 4 bases, 8 bases remained unmatched. CDR3 length: 15 amino acids.

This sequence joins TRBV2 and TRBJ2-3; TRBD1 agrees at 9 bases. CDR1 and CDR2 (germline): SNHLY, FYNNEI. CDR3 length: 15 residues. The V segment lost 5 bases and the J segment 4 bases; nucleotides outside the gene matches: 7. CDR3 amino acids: CASSSRDRAPDTQYF. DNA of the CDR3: TGTGCCAGCAGTTCCCGGGACAGGGCCCCAGATACGCAGTATTTT.

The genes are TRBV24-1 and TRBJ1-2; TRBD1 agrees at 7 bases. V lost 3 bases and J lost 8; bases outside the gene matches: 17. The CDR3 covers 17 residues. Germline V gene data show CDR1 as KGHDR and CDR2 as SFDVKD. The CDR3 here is CATSDPTAGQVGGGYTF. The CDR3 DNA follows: TGTGCCACCAGTGATCCCACCGCTGGACAGGTGGGTGGGGGCTACACCTTC.

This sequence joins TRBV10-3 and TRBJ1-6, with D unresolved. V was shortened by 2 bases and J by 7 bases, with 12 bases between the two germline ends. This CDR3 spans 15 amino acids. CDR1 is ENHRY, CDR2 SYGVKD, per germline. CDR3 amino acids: CAISEGTASNSPLHF. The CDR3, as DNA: TGTGCCATCAGTGAGGGCACAGCATCAAATTCACCCCTCCACTTT.

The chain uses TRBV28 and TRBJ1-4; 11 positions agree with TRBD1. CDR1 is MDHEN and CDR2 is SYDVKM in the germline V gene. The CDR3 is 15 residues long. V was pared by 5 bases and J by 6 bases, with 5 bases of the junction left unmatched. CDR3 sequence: CASSASGQGDEKLFF. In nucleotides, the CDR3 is TGTGCCAGCAGTGCCTCGGGACAGGGGGATGAAAAACTGTTTTTT.